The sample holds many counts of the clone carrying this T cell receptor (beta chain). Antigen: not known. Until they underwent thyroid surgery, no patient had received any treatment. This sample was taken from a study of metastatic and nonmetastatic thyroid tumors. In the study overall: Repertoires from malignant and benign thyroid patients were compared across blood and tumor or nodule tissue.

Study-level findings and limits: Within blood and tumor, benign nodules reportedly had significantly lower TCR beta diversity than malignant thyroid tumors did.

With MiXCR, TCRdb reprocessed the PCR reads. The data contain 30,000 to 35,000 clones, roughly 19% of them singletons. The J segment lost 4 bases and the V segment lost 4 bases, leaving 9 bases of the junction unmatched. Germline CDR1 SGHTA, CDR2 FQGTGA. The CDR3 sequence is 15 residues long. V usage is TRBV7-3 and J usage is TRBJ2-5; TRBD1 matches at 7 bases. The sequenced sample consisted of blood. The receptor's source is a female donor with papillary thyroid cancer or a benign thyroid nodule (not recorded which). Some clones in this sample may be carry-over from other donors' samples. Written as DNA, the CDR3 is TGTGCCAGCAGCTCTACAGGGGAGAGATCAGAGACCCAGTACTTC. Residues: CASSSTGERSETQYF.